This entry features one T cell receptor beta chain sequence. Methods used by the authors: Reference gene primer amplification gave nucleated cell count estimates. Profiling relied on immunoSEQ multiplex PCR, and the TCRdb table lists in-frame clones only, not all of them. D and trimming come from the DNA, and the V and J calls and clone size come from that table. The sample holds about 100,000 clones, approximately 90% seen once. Per germline, CDR1 MNHEY and CDR2 SVGAGI. The CDR3 loop spans 15 amino acids. With V trimmed by 5 bases and J by 1 base, 3 bases remained unmatched. The data originate from a study of blood T cell repertoires in COVID-19. Across the whole study: Sites in the United States, Italy and Spain provided acute and convalescent COVID-19 samples. From T cells, B-cell-depleted T cells, or PBMCs came the material, which was cDNA or gDNA.

The chain carries TRBV6-5 and TRBJ1-5; 9 bases match TRBD1. Specimen: peripheral blood. The TCR was taken from a middle-aged man with acute or convalescent COVID-19. In DNA, the CDR3 is TGTGCCAGCAGTCAGGGGACAGGGAGCAATCAGCCCCAGCATTTT. It yields the protein CASSQGTGSNQPQHF.